The 14 T cell receptor beta chains below all came from one sample that was sequenced in a study of cytomegalovirus exposure and HLA in healthy donors. Amplification used 60 Vbeta primers and 13 Jbeta primers. Repertoires were generated with immunoSEQ multiplex PCR, while TCRdb's copy carries only in-frame clones and drops some. The table counts roughly 51,000 clones; around 2.2% lies in the top ten. The sample comprised PBMCs. Receptors originate from a middle-aged woman in good health and CMV-seronegative.

J is TRBJ2-1 and V is TRBV11-1, with 10 bases identical to TRBD2. The CDR3 spans 14 residues. V shed 5 bases, J shed 8 bases, and the junction held 6 bases outside the gene matches. Looked up from germline, CDR1 is SGHAT and CDR2 is FQDESV (reference sequence). Written as DNA, the CDR3 is TGTGCCAGCAGCATGACTAGCGGGCTGTATGAGCAGTTCTTC. This codes for CASSMTSGLYEQFF.

The rearrangement uses TRBV5-4 and TRBJ2-7; D possibly corresponds to TRBD1 (6 bases). CDR1 is SGHNT, CDR2 YYREEE, per germline (reference sequence). The V and J ends lost 4 bases and 2 bases respectively, with 10 bases between them. This CDR3 has 13 residues. CDR3 amino acids: CASSRDTAYEQYF. The CDR3 DNA reads TGTGCCAGCAGCCGGGACACCGCCTACGAGCAGTACTTC.

V gene TRBV5-6 combines with J gene TRBJ2-7, with D perhaps matching TRBD1 (5 bases). The V end was cut by 0 bases, the J end by 5 bases, with 21 bases between. This CDR3 comprises 17 residues. Germline CDR1 reads SGHDT; CDR2 reads YYEEEE. The CDR3 bases are TGTGCCAGCAGCTTGGGCCCTATGGGGCCACAAGAGGACGAGCAGTACTTC. Translated, it gives CASSLGPMGPQEDEQYF. Combining the CDR3 with reference TRBV5-6 and TRBJ2-7 gives the whole variable domain DAGVTQSPTHLIKTRGQQVTLRCSPKSGHDTVSWYQQALGQGPQFIFQYYEEEERQRGNFPDRFSGHQFPNYSSELNVNALLLGDSALYLCASSLGPMGPQEDEQYFGPGTRLTVT.

This chain joins TRBV30 and TRBJ2-5; 8 bases agree with TRBD1. With 5 bases clipped from V and 4 bases from J, the junction kept 9 bases outside the gene matches. The CDR3 is made up of 14 amino acids. CDR1 and CDR2 from the germline V gene are GTSNPN and SVGIG (reference sequence). CDR3 sequence: CAWDRQGPTETQYF. CDR3 in DNA: TGTGCCTGGGATCGACAGGGGCCGACAGAGACCCAGTACTTC.

Here the CDR3 reads CASSSTRDRGFGYGYTF. The CDR3, as DNA: TGTGCCAGCAGCTCTACCCGGGACAGGGGCTTCGGCTATGGCTACACCTTC. The chain recombines TRBV14 with TRBJ1-2; 10 nucleotides match TRBD1. J was trimmed by 4 bases and V by 5 bases; bases with no gene match: 13. Germline V CDR1 and CDR2: SGHDN, FVKESK. The CDR3 totals 17 residues.

This chain uses TRBV5-1 with TRBJ2-7; possible D gene TRBD2, 6 bases. Per germline, CDR1 SGHRS and CDR2 YFSETQ. Trimming took 5 bases from V and 2 from J, leaving 11 bases between them. This CDR3 has 13 residues. This chain's CDR3 is CASSGTDAYEQYF. The CDR3 DNA is TGCGCCAGCAGTGGGACTGACGCCTACGAGCAGTACTTC.

The chain links TRBV29-1 to TRBJ2-3; D is possibly TRBD2 (6 bases). CDR1 SQVTM and CDR2 ANQGSEA come from the germline V gene. The length of the CDR3 is 13 residues. V gave up 4 bases and J gave up 5 bases, with 13 bases separating them. The CDR3 sequence: CSVVAGLGDTQYF. The CDR3 bases are TGCAGCGTTGTTGCGGGGTTGGGAGATACGCAGTATTTT.

This chain connects TRBV7-3 to TRBJ1-6; D is ambiguous. Germline lookup yields CDR1 SGHTA and CDR2 FQGTGA. The CDR3 is 15 amino acids. The V and J ends lost 2 bases and 8 bases respectively, with 13 bases between them. This CDR3 is CASSLRRSGDSPLHF. The CDR3 region has the DNA TGTGCCAGCAGCTTACGCCGCTCGGGTGATTCACCCCTCCACTTT.

The chain recombines TRBV19 with TRBJ1-2; TRBD1 matches 9 bases. J was trimmed by 4 bases and V by 10 bases; bases with no gene match: 10. This CDR3 comprises 14 residues. Germline values: CDR1 LNHDA, CDR2 SQIVND (reference sequence). CDR3 loop: CATGTGLWGYGYTF. CDR3 sequence (DNA): TGTGCCACCGGGACAGGGCTCTGGGGCTATGGCTACACCTTC.

CDR3: CASSYDSGYRGYGYTF. The DNA of the CDR3 is TGTGCCAGCAGCTACGATTCAGGGTATAGGGGCTATGGCTACACCTTC. The gene calls are TRBV7-9 and TRBJ1-2, with TRBD1 as a possible D gene (5 bases). Germline V CDR1 and CDR2: SEHNR, FQNEAQ (reference sequence). The CDR3 is made up of 16 amino acids. V dropped 4 bases and J dropped 4 bases, with 19 bases sitting between them.

V usage is TRBV25-1 and J usage is TRBJ1-2, with D unresolved. The CDR3 runs to 13 residues. Deletions cut 0 bases from V and 8 bases from J, with 10 bases between. The germline V gene has CDR1 MGHDK and CDR2 SYGVNS. The CDR3 sequence is CASSEYFGQGYTF. Here the CDR3 DNA reads TGTGCCAGCAGTGAATATTTTGGGCAGGGCTACACCTTC.

CDR3 DNA sequence: TGCGCCAGCAGCTTACGACAGGGAGGCTTAATGAACACTGAAGCTTTCTTT. As protein: CASSLRQGGLMNTEAFF. This chain joins TRBV4-1 and TRBJ1-1; 7 nucleotides match TRBD1. V dropped 5 bases and J dropped 0; count of bases not matched to a gene: 12. Germline V gene sequence: CDR1 MGHRA, CDR2 YSYEKL. The CDR3 is made up of 17 amino acids.

This chain connects TRBV6-5 to TRBJ1-1, with D perhaps matching TRBD1 (5 bases). Trimming shortened V by 2 bases and J by 9 bases, and 19 bases separated the two germline ends. The CDR3 spans 15 residues. Germline lookup yields CDR1 MNHEY and CDR2 SVGAGI. The CDR3 is CASSYRRGVGFQAFF. Here the CDR3 DNA reads TGTGCCAGCAGTTACCGGCGGGGGGTTGGCTTCCAAGCTTTCTTT.

The V gene is TRBV2, the J gene TRBJ2-1; TRBD1 is a possible D gene (6 bases). V was pared by 5 bases and J by 8 bases, with 10 bases between. The CDR3 covers 12 residues. Germline CDR1 is SNHLY and CDR2 is FYNNEI. The CDR3 spells CASSFQGYEQFF. For the CDR3, the DNA is TGTGCCAGCAGTTTTCAGGGGTATGAGCAGTTCTTC.